Below are 29 T cell receptor beta chains sequenced from a single sample in a study of tumour-infiltrating T cells in Burkitt lymphoma. Generated by immunoSEQ multiplex PCR, the TCRdb table keeps only in-frame clones and is missing some. The table includes about 5,600 clones, less than 20% detected once. The sample comprised tumor tissue. These receptors were obtained from a human donor with diffuse large B-cell lymphoma.

V is TRBV5-6 and J is TRBJ2-7; 9 bases are a match to TRBD2. Germline loops: CDR1 SGHDT, CDR2 YYEEEE. The J segment lost 5 bases and the V segment lost 3 bases, leaving 9 bases of the junction unmatched. The CDR3 has 15 amino acids. In DNA, the CDR3 is TGTGCCAGCAGCTCCGGCGGGGGGGGATGGCACGAGCAGTACTTC. This translates into CASSSGGGGWHEQYF.

This clone occurred a few times. The V call is TRBV28, the J call TRBJ2-2; D call uncertain. Germline CDR1 reads MDHEN; CDR2 reads SYDVKM. The CDR3 runs 12 residues. V gave up 7 bases and J gave up 4 bases, with 7 bases separating them. CDR3 residues: CASTRFTGELFF. CDR3 coding DNA: TGTGCCAGCACGCGTTTCACCGGGGAGCTGTTTTTT.

This clone was seen a handful of times. The rearrangement joins TRBV14 to TRBJ2-2; 11 bases are shared with TRBD1. This CDR3 is built from 16 residues. Losses at the gene ends were 4 bases for V and 5 bases for J; bases not matched to a gene: 6. Germline values: CDR1 SGHDN, CDR2 FVKESK. This CDR3 is CASSPGQGAGTGELFF. Written as DNA, the CDR3 is TGTGCCAGCAGCCCTGGACAGGGGGCGGGGACCGGGGAGCTGTTTTTT.

The chain joins TRBV18 to TRBJ1-1, with a possible D match to TRBD1 (5 bases). The CDR3 runs to 16 residues. V lost 0 bases and J 1 base, leaving 12 bases between the germline ends. CDR1 and CDR2 from the germline V gene are KGHSH and LQKENI. Here the CDR3 reads CASSPPIQVKNTEAFF. For the CDR3, the DNA is TGTGCCAGCTCACCACCTATACAGGTTAAGAACACTGAAGCTTTCTTT.

The chain carries TRBV25-1 and TRBJ2-2, with 8 bases lining up with TRBD1. Trimming removed 8 bases from V and 0 bases from J; junction bases left unmatched: 5. This CDR3 spans 15 amino acids. Germline V gene lookup returns CDR1 MGHDK and CDR2 SYGVNS. CDR3 DNA: TGTGCCAGCCAATTGACAGGGGCGAACACCGGGGAGCTGTTTTTT. This translates into CASQLTGANTGELFF.

The chain combines TRBV11-2 with TRBJ2-5; 8 bases fit TRBD2. The CDR3 is made up of 16 amino acids. Looked up from germline, CDR1 is SGHAT and CDR2 is FQNNGV. The V segment lost 1 base and the J segment 1 base; nucleotides outside the gene matches: 5. The DNA of the CDR3 is TGTGCCAGCAGCTTAGCTAGCGGGCGCACCCAAGAGACCCAGTACTTC. This gives the protein CASSLASGRTQETQYF.

The chain is built from TRBV7-6 and TRBJ1-5, with 11 positions matching TRBD1. This CDR3 is 16 amino acids long. After removal of 4 bases from V and 5 bases from J, the junction contained 7 bases not matched to a gene. Germline V gene sequence: CDR1 SGHVS, CDR2 FNYEAQ. CDR3 DNA sequence: TGTGCCAGCAGCTCCGGGACAGGGGGAAGGTATCAGCCCCAGCATTTT. Encoded protein: CASSSGTGGRYQPQHF.

For this clone: At one end, the junction sequence differs from germline, possibly due to a read error. This chain uses TRBV5-1 with TRBJ2-5; 7 nucleotides align to TRBD1. CDR1 and CDR2 from the germline V gene are SGHRS and YFSETQ. The CDR3 length is 15 residues. The CDR3 nucleotides are TGCGCCAGCAGCTCGCTTACAGGGGACCAAGAGATCCAGTACTTC. As protein: CASSSLTGDQEIQYF.

The V call is TRBV6-4, the J call TRBJ2-1; 8 nucleotides line up with TRBD1. V lost 4 bases to trimming and J lost 4 bases; unmatched junction nucleotides: 6. The germline gives CDR1 MRHNA, CDR2 SNTAGT. The CDR3 has 15 residues. Written as DNA, the CDR3 is TGTGCCAGCAGTGCCGGGACAGGCCTATACAATGAGCAGTTCTTC. It translates to CASSAGTGLYNEQFF.

The chain recombines TRBV30 with TRBJ1-4; 7 bases are shared with TRBD1. CDR3 size: 14 residues. CDR1 GTSNPN and CDR2 SVGIG come from the germline V gene (reference sequence). Trimming at V came to 2 bases and at J to 4 bases, leaving 4 bases not matched to a gene. CDR3 sequence: CAWSMNRGNEKLFF. The CDR3 DNA sequence: TGTGCCTGGAGTATGAACAGGGGTAATGAAAAACTGTTTTTT.

The table lists this clone with a few counts. The V call is TRBV29-1, the J call TRBJ2-7, with D perhaps TRBD1 or TRBD2 (5 bases each). CDR3 length: 12 residues. Germline V gene data show CDR1 as SQVTM and CDR2 as ANQGSEA. V lost 1 base, J lost 9 bases, and 13 bases lay in between. For the CDR3, the DNA is TGCAGCGTTGAAGTACCGGGGCCGGCGCAGTACTTC. Protein sequence: CSVEVPGPAQYF.

V and J are TRBV29-1 and TRBJ2-7; D may be TRBD2 (5 bases). CDR3 length equals 12 residues. CDR1 and CDR2 from the germline V gene are SQVTM and ANQGSEA. Trimming cost V 6 bases and J 3 bases, with 12 bases left between them. CDR3 sequence (DNA): TGCAGCGTCGTCTCGGGGAACTACGAGCAGTACTTC. It specifies CSVVSGNYEQYF.

This clone has more than one count but fewer than ten. This chain joins TRBV28 and TRBJ1-2; 8 positions match TRBD1. The CDR3 consists of 14 residues. CDR1 and CDR2 from the germline V gene are MDHEN and SYDVKM. Germline trimming cut 3 bases from V and 4 bases from J; bases unmatched to any gene: 4. The CDR3 DNA is TGTGCCAGCAGTTTCGGACAGGGCGCCTATGGCTACACCTTC. Protein product: CASSFGQGAYGYTF.

This clone was counted between two and nine times. This sequence joins TRBV29-1 and TRBJ1-2, with D hard to call. V dropped 3 bases and J dropped 7 bases, with 6 bases sitting between them. The CDR3 contains 10 residues. The germline gives CDR1 SQVTM, CDR2 ANQGSEA. The CDR3 loop reads CSVDLGGYTF. The DNA for the CDR3 is TGCAGCGTTGACTTGGGTGGCTACACCTTC. Together with reference TRBV29-1 and TRBJ1-2, the CDR3 gives the full variable domain: SAVISQKPSRDICQRGTSLTIQCQVDSQVTMMFWYRQQPGQSLTLIATANQGSEATYESGFVIDKFPISRPNLTFSTLTVSNMSPEDSSIYLCSVDLGGYTFGSGTRLTVV.

The J gene is TRBJ2-7, the V gene TRBV9; no reliable D call. Germline V lookup: CDR1 SGDLS, CDR2 YYNGEE. Trimming left V 5 bases short and J 2 bases short, with 17 bases between. The length of the CDR3 is 15 residues. CDR3 sequence: CASRKDRQYAYEQYF. The CDR3 DNA is TGTGCCAGCAGAAAGGACCGCCAGTACGCCTACGAGCAGTACTTC. Using reference TRBV9 and TRBJ2-7 for the parts outside the CDR3, the full variable domain is DSGVTQTPKHLITATGQRVTLRCSPRSGDLSVYWYQQSLDQGLQFLIQYYNGEERAKGNILERFSAQQFPDLHSELNLSSLELGDSALYFCASRKDRQYAYEQYFGPGTRLTVT.

This chain connects TRBV27 to TRBJ1-5; D is possibly TRBD1 (6 bases). Trimming left V 5 bases short and J 8 bases short, with 19 bases between. The length of the CDR3 is 15 residues. Germline lookup yields CDR1 MNHEY and CDR2 SMNVEV (reference sequence). This chain's CDR3 is CASSPIGGGLKPQHF. The CDR3 coding sequence is TGTGCCAGCAGTCCAATAGGGGGGGGTTTGAAGCCCCAGCATTTT.

This clone was counted only a few times. V gene TRBV18 combines with J gene TRBJ1-1; D gene uncertain. The length of the CDR3 is 14 residues. The germline gives CDR1 KGHSH, CDR2 LQKENI. Between the trimmed V and J ends, which lost 3 bases and 7 bases, there was a span of 15 bases. In DNA, the CDR3 is TGTGCCAGCTCACCGGAGCCTACCACCCTTGAAGCTTTCTTT. Amino acids: CASSPEPTTLEAFF.

This clone was seen more than once but under ten times. V usage is TRBV7-9 and J usage is TRBJ2-7, with 9 bases lining up with TRBD1. V was clipped by 5 bases and J by 6 bases; unmatched bases: 5. CDR3 size: 13 residues. Per the germline V gene, CDR1 is SEHNR and CDR2 is FQNEAQ (reference sequence). Here the CDR3 reads CASSPRDRAEQYF. CDR3 bases: TGTGCCAGCAGCCCCCGGGACAGGGCCGAGCAGTACTTC.

V usage is TRBV4-1 and J usage is TRBJ1-5, with unresolved D. Germline-derived CDR1 and CDR2 are MGHRA and YSYEKL. The CDR3 is made up of 16 amino acids. V was shortened by 0 bases and J by 0 bases, with 9 bases between the two germline ends. The CDR3 reads CASSQDRGPSNQPQHF. As DNA, the CDR3 is TGCGCCAGCAGCCAAGATAGAGGACCTAGCAATCAGCCCCAGCATTTT.

This clone was observed a few times. V is TRBV27 and J is TRBJ2-7; no clear D. Trimming pared 6 bases from V and 1 base from J, leaving 13 bases between. Germline lookup yields CDR1 MNHEY and CDR2 SMNVEV (reference sequence). The CDR3 loop spans 14 amino acids. The CDR3 bases are TGTGCCAGCAGAGGATTGCTGACGTCCTACGAGCAGTACTTC. Translating gives CASRGLLTSYEQYF.

As regards this clone: Other nucleotide sequences in the sample specify the same CDR3. V and J are TRBV30 and TRBJ2-5; possibly TRBD1 for D (7 bases). V lost 2 bases and J 6 bases, leaving 25 bases between the germline ends. This CDR3 has 17 residues. CDR1 GTSNPN and CDR2 SVGIG come from the germline V gene (reference sequence). The CDR3 DNA reads as TGTGCCTGGAGTTGGGGGGACAGTTCAATCGCCAACCAGACCCAGTACTTC. Translated, it gives CAWSWGDSSIANQTQYF.

This clone turned up a few times. The chain uses TRBV11-2 and TRBJ2-5; 12 bases fit TRBD2. The germline V gene encodes CDR1 SGHAT and CDR2 FQNNGV. With 5 bases clipped from V and 1 base from J, the junction kept 5 bases outside the gene matches. The CDR3 runs 16 residues. This CDR3 reads CASSEGLAGIQETQYF. Written as DNA, the CDR3 is TGTGCCAGCAGCGAAGGACTAGCGGGAATCCAAGAGACCCAGTACTTC.

In its sample, this clone was seen a few times. V usage is TRBV15 and J usage is TRBJ2-3; D may be TRBD1 or TRBD2 (5 bases each). From germline, CDR1 is LNHNV and CDR2 YYDKDF (reference sequence). The V end was cut by 0 bases, the J end by 2 bases, with 12 bases between. The CDR3 has 16 residues. The CDR3 reads CATSREVGAFTDTQYF. The CDR3 bases are TGTGCCACCAGCAGAGAGGTCGGGGCTTTCACAGATACGCAGTATTTT.

This clone occurred a few times. The V call is TRBV19, the J call TRBJ2-7, with D possibly TRBD1 on 6 matching bases. The germline gives CDR1 LNHDA, CDR2 SQIVND (reference sequence). The CDR3 totals 15 residues. Trimming removed 5 bases from V and 4 bases from J, with 18 bases in between. The CDR3 region is CASSAAGEGAYEQYF. CDR3 coding DNA: TGTGCCAGTAGTGCCGCAGGGGAAGGAGCGTACGAGCAGTACTTC.

CDR3 DNA: TGTGCCAGCAGCTGGGGACTAGCTGGTGAGCAGTTCTTC. Translated: CASSWGLAGEQFF. The J gene is TRBJ2-1, the V gene TRBV7-2; 9 bases agree with TRBD2. The V and J ends lost 4 bases and 9 bases, in that order; junction bases with no gene match: 4. The CDR3 has 13 residues. Per germline, CDR1 SGHTA and CDR2 FQGNSA.

This chain uses TRBV29-1 with TRBJ2-5, with 9 positions matching TRBD2. Trimming at V came to 7 bases and at J to 7 bases, leaving 7 bases not matched to a gene. The CDR3 totals 12 residues. In germline, CDR1 is SQVTM, CDR2 ANQGSEA. The CDR3 here is CSAQAGGGTQYF. CDR3 coding DNA: TGCAGCGCCCAAGCGGGGGGCGGGACCCAGTACTTC. The complete variable domain, with remaining parts taken from reference TRBV29-1 and TRBJ2-5, reads SAVISQKPSRDICQRGTSLTIQCQVDSQVTMMFWYRQQPGQSLTLIATANQGSEATYESGFVIDKFPISRPNLTFSTLTVSNMSPEDSSIYLCSAQAGGGTQYFGPGTRLLVL.

Only a few counts were recorded for this clone. The chain employs TRBV27 and TRBJ2-1, with no clear D. In germline, CDR1 is MNHEY, CDR2 SMNVEV (reference sequence). The CDR3 consists of 14 residues. V was shortened by 3 bases and J by 10 bases, with 16 bases between the two germline ends. The CDR3 loop reads CASSLVPTSGEQFF. The CDR3 nucleotides read TGTGCCAGCAGTTTGGTCCCCACCTCAGGAGAGCAGTTCTTC.

The J gene is TRBJ2-5, the V gene TRBV7-6; TRBD2 might be the D (6 bases). V was cut by 5 bases and J by 5 bases, with 18 bases left in between. The CDR3 is 15 residues long. Germline values: CDR1 SGHVS, CDR2 FNYEAQ. In DNA form, the CDR3 reads TGTGCCAGCAGCCCCAACGGGGAGGTCCAGGAGACCCAGTACTTC. Protein: CASSPNGEVQETQYF.

The chain couples TRBV10-2 to TRBJ2-2, with D perhaps matching TRBD2 (5 bases). Germline loops: CDR1 WSHSY, CDR2 SAAADI. There are 16 residues in the CDR3. V was pared by 11 bases and J by 6 bases, with 25 bases between. The CDR3 DNA is TGCGCCGGTATGCCCCGTACGGGAAGCCAGGCCGGGGAGCTGTTTTTT. Amino acid sequence: CAGMPRTGSQAGELFF.